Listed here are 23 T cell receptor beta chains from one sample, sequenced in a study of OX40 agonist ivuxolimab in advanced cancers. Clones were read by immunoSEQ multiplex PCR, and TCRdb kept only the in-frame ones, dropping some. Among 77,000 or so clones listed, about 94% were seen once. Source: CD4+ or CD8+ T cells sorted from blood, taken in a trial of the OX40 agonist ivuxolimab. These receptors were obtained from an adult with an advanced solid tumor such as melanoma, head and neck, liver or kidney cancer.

For the CDR3, the DNA is TGCGCCAGCAGCCAGGACTCTGGAAACACCATATATTTT. Translation: CASSQDSGNTIYF. The rearrangement links TRBV4-3 to TRBJ1-3; D remains unclear. The CDR3 sequence is 13 residues long. V gave up 3 bases and J gave up 0 bases, with 3 bases separating them. Germline CDR1 LGHNA, CDR2 YSLEER.

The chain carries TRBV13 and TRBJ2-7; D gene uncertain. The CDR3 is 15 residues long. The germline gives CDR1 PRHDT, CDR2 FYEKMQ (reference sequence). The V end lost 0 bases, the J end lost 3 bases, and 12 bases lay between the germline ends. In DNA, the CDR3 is TGTGCCAGCAGCTTAGGAAGGGAAGGCTTCTACGAGCAGTACTTC. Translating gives CASSLGREGFYEQYF.

Here the CDR3 DNA reads TGTGCCAGCGGGTTGGGCGGAAACACCATATATTTT. Translation gives CASGLGGNTIYF. The chain employs TRBV27 and TRBJ1-3; no definite D call. The V end lost 8 bases, the J end lost 4 bases, and 9 bases lay between the germline ends. This CDR3 is built from 12 residues. Germline CDR1 MNHEY, CDR2 SMNVEV (reference sequence).

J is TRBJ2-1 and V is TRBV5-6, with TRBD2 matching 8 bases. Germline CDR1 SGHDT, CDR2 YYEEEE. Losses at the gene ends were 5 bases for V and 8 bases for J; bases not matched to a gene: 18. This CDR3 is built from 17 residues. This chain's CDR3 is CASSLGVVGTRNHEQFF. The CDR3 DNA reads TGTGCCAGCAGTCTGGGGGTGGTAGGGACTAGGAACCATGAGCAGTTCTTC.

CDR3 sequence (DNA): TGTGCCAGCAGCTTAGTGCCCGGGCCAGATACGCAGTATTTT. Its protein is CASSLVPGPDTQYF. J is TRBJ2-3 and V is TRBV11-2; D remains ambiguous. Germline CDR1 and CDR2: SGHAT and FQNNGV. Trimming stripped 1 base from V and 4 bases from J, with 9 bases between. The CDR3 runs to 14 residues.

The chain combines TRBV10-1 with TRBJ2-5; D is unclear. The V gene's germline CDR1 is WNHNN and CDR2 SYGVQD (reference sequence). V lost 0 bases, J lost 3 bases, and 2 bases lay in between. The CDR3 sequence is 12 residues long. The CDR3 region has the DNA TGCGCCAGCAGTGAGTCCGAAGAGACCCAGTACTTC. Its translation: CASSESEETQYF.

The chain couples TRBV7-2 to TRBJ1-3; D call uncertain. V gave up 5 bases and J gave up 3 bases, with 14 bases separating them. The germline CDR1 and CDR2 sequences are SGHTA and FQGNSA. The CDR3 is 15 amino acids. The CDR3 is CASSPEGFNGNTIYF. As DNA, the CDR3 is TGTGCCAGCAGCCCCGAGGGATTCAATGGAAACACCATATATTTT.

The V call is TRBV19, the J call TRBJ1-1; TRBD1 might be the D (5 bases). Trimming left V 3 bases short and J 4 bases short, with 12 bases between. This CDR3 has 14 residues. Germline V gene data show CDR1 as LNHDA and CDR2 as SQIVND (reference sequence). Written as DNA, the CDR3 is TGTGCCAGTAGTATTGCAGGGTCCGGCACTGAAGCTTTCTTT. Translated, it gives CASSIAGSGTEAFF.

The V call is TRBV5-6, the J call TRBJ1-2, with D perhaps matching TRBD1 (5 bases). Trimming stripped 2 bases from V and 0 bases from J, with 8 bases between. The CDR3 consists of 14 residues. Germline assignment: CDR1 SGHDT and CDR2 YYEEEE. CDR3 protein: CASSFGQANYGYTF. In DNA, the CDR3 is TGTGCCAGCAGCTTTGGACAAGCTAACTATGGCTACACCTTC.

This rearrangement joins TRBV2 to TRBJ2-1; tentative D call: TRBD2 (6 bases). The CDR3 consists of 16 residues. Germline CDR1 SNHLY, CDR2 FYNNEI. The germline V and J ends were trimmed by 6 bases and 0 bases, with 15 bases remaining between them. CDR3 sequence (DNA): TGTGCCAGCAGGGCCGGGGCCGGGAGCTCCTACAATGAGCAGTTCTTC. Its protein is CASRAGAGSSYNEQFF. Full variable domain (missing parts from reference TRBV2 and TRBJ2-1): EPEVTQTPSHQVTQMGQEVILRCVPISNHLYFYWYRQILGQKVEFLVSFYNNEISEKSEIFDDQFSVERPDGSNFTLKIRSTKLEDSAMYFCASRAGAGSSYNEQFFGPGTRLTVL.

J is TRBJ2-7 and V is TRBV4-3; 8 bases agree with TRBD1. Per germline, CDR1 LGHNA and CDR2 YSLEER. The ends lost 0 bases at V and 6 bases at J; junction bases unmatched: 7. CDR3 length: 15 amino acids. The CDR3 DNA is TGCGCCAGCAGCCAAGATTTCAGGGGGCCTAGCGAGCAGTACTTC. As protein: CASSQDFRGPSEQYF.

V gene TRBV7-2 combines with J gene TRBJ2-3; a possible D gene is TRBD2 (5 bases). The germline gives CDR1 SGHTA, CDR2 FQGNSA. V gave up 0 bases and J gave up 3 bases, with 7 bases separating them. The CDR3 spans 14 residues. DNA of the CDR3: TGTGCCAGCAGCTTAGCGGGAGTAACAGATACGCAGTATTTT. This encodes CASSLAGVTDTQYF.

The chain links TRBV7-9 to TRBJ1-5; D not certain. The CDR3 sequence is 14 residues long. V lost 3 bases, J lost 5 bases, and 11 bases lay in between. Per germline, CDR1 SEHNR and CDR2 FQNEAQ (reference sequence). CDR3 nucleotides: TGTGCCAGCAGCTTGGCAGGAAGCCATCAGCCCCAGCATTTT. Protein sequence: CASSLAGSHQPQHF.

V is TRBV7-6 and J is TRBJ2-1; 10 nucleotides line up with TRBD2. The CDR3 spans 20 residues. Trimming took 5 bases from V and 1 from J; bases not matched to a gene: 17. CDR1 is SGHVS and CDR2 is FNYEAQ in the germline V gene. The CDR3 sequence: CASSPRRGIAGGSSYNEQFF. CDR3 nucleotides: TGTGCCAGCAGCCCGCGAAGAGGAATAGCGGGAGGATCTTCCTACAATGAGCAGTTCTTC.

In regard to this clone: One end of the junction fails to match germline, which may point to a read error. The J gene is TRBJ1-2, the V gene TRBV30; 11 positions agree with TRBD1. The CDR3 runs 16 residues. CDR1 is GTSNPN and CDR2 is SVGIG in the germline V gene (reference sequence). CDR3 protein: CAWRKRTGGVCYGYAF. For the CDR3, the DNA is TGTGCCTGGAGGAAGCGGACAGGGGGCGTTTGCTATGGCTACGCCTTC.

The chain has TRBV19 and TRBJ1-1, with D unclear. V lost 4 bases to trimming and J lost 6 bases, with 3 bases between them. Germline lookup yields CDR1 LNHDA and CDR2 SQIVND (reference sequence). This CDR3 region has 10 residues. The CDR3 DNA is TGTGCCAGTAGTAGCGCTGAAGCTTTCTTT. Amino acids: CASSSAEAFF.

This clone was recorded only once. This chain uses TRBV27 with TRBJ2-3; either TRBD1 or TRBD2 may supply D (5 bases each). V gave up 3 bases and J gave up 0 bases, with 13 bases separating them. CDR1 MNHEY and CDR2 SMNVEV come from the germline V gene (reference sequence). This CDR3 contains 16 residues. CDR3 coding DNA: TGTGCCAGCAGTTTCGGGACGGTTGCTAGCACAGATACGCAGTATTTT. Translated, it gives CASSFGTVASTDTQYF.

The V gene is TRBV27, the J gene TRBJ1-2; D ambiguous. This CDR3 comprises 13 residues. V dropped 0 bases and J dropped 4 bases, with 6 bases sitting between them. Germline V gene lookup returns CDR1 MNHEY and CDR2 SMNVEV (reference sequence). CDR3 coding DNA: TGTGCCAGCAGTTTATCGGCGGTCTATGGCTACACCTTC. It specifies CASSLSAVYGYTF.

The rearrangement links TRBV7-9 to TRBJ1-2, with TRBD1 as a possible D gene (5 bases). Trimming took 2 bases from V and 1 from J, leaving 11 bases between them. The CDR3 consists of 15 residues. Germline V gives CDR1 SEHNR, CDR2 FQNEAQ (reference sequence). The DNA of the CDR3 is TGTGCCAGCAGCTTACCTAGGGGACTTAACTATGGCTACACCTTC. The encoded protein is CASSLPRGLNYGYTF. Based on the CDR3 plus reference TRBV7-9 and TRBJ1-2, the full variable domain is DTGVSQNPRHKITKRGQNVTFRCDPISEHNRLYWYRQTLGQGPEFLTYFQNEAQLEKSRLLSDRFSAERPKGSFSTLEIQRTEQGDSAMYLCASSLPRGLNYGYTFGSGTRLTVV.

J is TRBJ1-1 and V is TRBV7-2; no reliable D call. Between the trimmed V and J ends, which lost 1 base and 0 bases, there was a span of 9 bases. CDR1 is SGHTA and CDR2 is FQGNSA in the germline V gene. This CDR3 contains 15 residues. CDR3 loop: CASSLVGHMNTEAFF. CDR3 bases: TGTGCCAGCAGCTTAGTTGGTCACATGAACACTGAAGCTTTCTTT.

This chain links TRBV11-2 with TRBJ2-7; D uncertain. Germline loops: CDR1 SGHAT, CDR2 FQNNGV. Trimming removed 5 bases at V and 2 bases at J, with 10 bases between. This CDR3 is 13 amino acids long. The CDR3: CASSRTSAYEQYF. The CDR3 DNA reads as TGTGCCAGCAGCCGAACGTCAGCCTACGAGCAGTACTTC.

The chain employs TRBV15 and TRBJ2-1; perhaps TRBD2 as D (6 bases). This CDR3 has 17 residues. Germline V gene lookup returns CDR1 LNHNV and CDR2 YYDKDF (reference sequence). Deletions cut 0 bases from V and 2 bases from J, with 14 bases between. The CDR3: CATSRDDSGSPYNEQFF. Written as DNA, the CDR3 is TGTGCCACCAGCAGAGATGATAGCGGAAGCCCCTACAATGAGCAGTTCTTC.

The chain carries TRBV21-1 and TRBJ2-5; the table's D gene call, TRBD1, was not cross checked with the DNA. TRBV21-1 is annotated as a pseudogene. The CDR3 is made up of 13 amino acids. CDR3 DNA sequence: TGTGCCACCAAGGACAGGGCCATGGAGACCCAGTACTTC. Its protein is CATKDRAMETQYF.